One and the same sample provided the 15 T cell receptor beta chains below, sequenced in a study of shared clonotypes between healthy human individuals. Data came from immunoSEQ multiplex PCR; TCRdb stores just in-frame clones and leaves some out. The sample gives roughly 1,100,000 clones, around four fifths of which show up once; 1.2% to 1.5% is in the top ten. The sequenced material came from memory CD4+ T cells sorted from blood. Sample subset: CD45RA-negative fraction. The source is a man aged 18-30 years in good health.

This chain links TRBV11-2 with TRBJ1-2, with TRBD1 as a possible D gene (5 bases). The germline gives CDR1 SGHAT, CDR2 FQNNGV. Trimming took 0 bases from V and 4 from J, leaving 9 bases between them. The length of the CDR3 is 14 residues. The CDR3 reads CASSLEGRSYGYTF. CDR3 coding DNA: TGTGCCAGCAGCTTAGAGGGACGGTCCTATGGCTACACCTTC.

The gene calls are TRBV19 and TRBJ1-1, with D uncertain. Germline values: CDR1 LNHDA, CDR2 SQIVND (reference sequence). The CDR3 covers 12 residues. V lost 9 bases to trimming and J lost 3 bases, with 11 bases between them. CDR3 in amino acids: CARNTVYTEAFF. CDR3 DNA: TGTGCCAGGAATACAGTTTACACTGAAGCTTTCTTT.

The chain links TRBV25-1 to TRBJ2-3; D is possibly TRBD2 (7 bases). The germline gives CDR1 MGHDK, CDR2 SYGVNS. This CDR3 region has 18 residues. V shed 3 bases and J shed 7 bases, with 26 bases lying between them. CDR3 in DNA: TGTGCCAGCAGTGAGGGGGGGGGACACTCAATATTGCGGTATACGCAGTATTTT. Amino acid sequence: CASSEGGGHSILRYTQYF.

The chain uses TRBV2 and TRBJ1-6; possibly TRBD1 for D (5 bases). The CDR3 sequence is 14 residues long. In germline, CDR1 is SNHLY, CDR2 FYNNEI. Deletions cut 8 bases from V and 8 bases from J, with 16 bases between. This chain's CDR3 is CASRWDRRDSPLHF. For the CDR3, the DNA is TGTGCCAGCCGTTGGGACCGTCGGGATTCACCCCTCCACTTT.

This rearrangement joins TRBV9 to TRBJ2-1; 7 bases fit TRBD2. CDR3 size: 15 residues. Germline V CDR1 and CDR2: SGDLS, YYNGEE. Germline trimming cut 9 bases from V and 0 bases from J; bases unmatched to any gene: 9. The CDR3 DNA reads TGTGCCACCCCTTGGGGCGGGAGCTCCTACAATGAGCAGTTCTTC. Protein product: CATPWGGSSYNEQFF. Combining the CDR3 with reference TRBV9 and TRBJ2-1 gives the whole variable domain DSGVTQTPKHLITATGQRVTLRCSPRSGDLSVYWYQQSLDQGLQFLIQYYNGEERAKGNILERFSAQQFPDLHSELNLSSLELGDSALYFCATPWGGSSYNEQFFGPGTRLTVL.

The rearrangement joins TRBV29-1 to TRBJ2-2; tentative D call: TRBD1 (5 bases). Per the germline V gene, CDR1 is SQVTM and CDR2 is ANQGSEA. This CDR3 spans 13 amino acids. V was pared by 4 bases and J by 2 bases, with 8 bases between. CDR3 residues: CSVARTNTGELFF. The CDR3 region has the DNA TGCAGCGTTGCTAGGACAAACACCGGGGAGCTGTTTTTT.

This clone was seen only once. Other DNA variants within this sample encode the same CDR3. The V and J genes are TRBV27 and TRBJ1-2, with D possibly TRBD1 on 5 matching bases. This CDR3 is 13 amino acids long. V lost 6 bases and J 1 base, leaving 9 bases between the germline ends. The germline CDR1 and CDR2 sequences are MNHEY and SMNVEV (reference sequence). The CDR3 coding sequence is TGTGCCAGCAGCAGGACAAGTAACTATGGCTACACCTTC. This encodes CASSRTSNYGYTF.

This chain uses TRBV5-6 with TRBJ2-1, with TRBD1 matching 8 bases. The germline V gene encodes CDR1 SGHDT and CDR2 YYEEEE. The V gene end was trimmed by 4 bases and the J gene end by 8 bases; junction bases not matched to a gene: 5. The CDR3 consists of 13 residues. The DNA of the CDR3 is TGTGCCAGCAGCAGAAAGACAGGGGATGAGCAGTTCTTC. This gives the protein CASSRKTGDEQFF.

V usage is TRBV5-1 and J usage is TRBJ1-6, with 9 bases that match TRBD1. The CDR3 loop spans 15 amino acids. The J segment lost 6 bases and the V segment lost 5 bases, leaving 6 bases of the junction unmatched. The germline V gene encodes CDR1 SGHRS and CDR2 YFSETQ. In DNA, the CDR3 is TGCGCCAGCAGTCTGACAGGGGGGATTAATTCACCCCTCCACTTT. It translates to CASSLTGGINSPLHF.

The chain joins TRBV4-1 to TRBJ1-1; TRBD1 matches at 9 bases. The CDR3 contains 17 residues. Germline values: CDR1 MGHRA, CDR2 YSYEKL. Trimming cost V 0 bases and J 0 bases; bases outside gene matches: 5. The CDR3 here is CASSQDAGTGMNTEAFF. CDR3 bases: TGCGCCAGCAGCCAAGATGCGGGGACAGGGATGAACACTGAAGCTTTCTTT.

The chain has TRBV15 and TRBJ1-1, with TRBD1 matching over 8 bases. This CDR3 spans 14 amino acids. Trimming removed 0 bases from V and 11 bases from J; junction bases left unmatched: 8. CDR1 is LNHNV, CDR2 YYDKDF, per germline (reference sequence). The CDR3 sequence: CATSRDVAGGEAFF. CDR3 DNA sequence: TGTGCCACCAGCAGAGATGTTGCAGGGGGCGAGGCTTTCTTT.

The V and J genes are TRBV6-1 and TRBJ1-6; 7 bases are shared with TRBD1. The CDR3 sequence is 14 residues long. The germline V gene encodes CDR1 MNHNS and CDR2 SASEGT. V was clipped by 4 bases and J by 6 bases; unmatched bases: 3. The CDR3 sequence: CASSGTGINSPLHF. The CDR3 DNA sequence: TGTGCCAGCAGTGGGACAGGCATTAATTCACCCCTCCACTTT.

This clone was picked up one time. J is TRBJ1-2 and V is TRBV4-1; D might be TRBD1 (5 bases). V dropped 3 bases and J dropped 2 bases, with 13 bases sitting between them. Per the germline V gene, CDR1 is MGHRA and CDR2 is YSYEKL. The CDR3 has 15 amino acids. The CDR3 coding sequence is TGCGCCAGCAGCCAGGCGAGGGACCGCAACTATGGCTACACCTTC. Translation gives CASSQARDRNYGYTF.

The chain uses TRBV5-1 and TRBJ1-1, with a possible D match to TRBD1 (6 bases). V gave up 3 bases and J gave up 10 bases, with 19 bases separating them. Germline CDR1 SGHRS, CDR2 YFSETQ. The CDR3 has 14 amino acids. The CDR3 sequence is CASSSQTGTIGAFF. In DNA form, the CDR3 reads TGCGCCAGCAGCTCGCAGACAGGCACGATCGGAGCTTTCTTT.

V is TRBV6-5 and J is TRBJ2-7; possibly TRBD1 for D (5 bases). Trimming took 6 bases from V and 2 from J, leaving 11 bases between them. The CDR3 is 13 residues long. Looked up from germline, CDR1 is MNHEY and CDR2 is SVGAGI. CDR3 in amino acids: CASSLTAPYEQYF. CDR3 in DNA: TGTGCCAGCAGCCTGACAGCTCCCTACGAGCAGTACTTC.